This TCR beta chain was profiled in a study of spatial heterogeneity in lung cancer. Overall study findings and caveats: In tumors, expanded intratumoral alpha and beta TCR counts tracked mutation counts.

Per germline, CDR1 SGHRS and CDR2 YFSETQ. The CDR3 totals 15 residues. V was trimmed by 4 bases and J by 0 bases, leaving 12 bases between them. Time point indicated: sample taken at primary tumor resection. Using its own MiXCR run on the 5' RACE reads, TCRdb lists one record per CDR3 protein. The repertoire includes roughly 6,000 distinct CDR3 sequences, around 5% of them detected once, and 23% sits in the top ten. This clonotype is medium-sized (0.01 to 0.1%). Its antigen remains unidentified. The sequence was obtained from a male donor with early-stage non-small cell lung cancer. V is TRBV5-1 and J is TRBJ2-3, with D perhaps matching TRBD2 (6 bases). Source: lung tumor tissue, taken at surgery. In DNA, the CDR3 is TGCGCCAGCAGCCCGGGGGTTCCTAGCACAGATACGCAGTATTTT. Its protein is CASSPGVPSTDTQYF.